These 3 T cell receptor beta chains originate from one sample sequenced in a study of lymphopenia after photon versus proton radiotherapy. Sequencing used immunoSEQ multiplex PCR; TCRdb keeps in-frame clones, though not all of them. Among some 40,000 clones listed, more than 85% were seen once. This specimen was peripheral blood, taken from a patient treated with photon-based radiotherapy. Receptors originate from a man in his sixties with cholangiocarcinoma.

The rearrangement uses TRBV5-6 and TRBJ2-3, with D possibly matching TRBD2 (5 bases). The CDR3 runs to 16 residues. Germline V gene lookup returns CDR1 SGHDT and CDR2 YYEEEE. The V end was cut by 0 bases, the J end by 0 bases, with 11 bases between. The CDR3 spells CASSLVRVRSTDTQYF. The CDR3 DNA reads as TGTGCCAGCAGCTTGGTGAGGGTCCGGAGCACAGATACGCAGTATTTT.

This clone was detected once. The chain has TRBV7-2 and TRBJ1-2; 9 bases fit TRBD1. Per germline, CDR1 SGHTA and CDR2 FQGNSA. Losses at the gene ends were 5 bases for V and 8 bases for J; bases not matched to a gene: 12. The length of the CDR3 is 15 residues. In DNA, the CDR3 is TGTGCCAGCAGCCCACCGGGACAGGGTTTTTTGGGCTACACCTTC. It yields the protein CASSPPGQGFLGYTF. Full variable domain (rest looked up from reference TRBV7-2 and TRBJ1-2): GAGVSQSPSNKVTEKGKDVELRCDPISGHTALYWYRQSLGQGLEFLIYFQGNSAPDKSGLPSDRFSAERTGGSVSTLTIQRTQQEDSAVYLCASSPPGQGFLGYTFGSGTRLTVV.

The rearrangement links TRBV5-6 to TRBJ1-1, with unresolved D. CDR3 length equals 13 residues. Germline V lookup: CDR1 SGHDT, CDR2 YYEEEE. Trimming left V 0 bases short and J 7 bases short, with 10 bases between. Written as DNA, the CDR3 is TGTGCCAGCAGCTTGGTAGGTCGGGGTGAAGCTTTCTTT. Translating gives CASSLVGRGEAFF.